The 28 T cell receptor beta chains listed next were all sequenced from one sample in a study of CD8 T cells in Susac syndrome. Reverse transcription of roughly 0.45 to 1 ug RNA was performed with random hexamers. A single record per CDR3 protein comes from TCRdb applying MiXCR to the immunoSEQ multiplex PCR reads. The table lists roughly 76,000 distinct CDR3 sequences, about 94% of them singletons. Input material: CD8+ T cells from PBMCs. These receptors all stem from a human donor with Susac syndrome.

This clonotype was recorded once. The gene calls are TRBV20-1 and TRBJ2-7; 15 bases map to TRBD2. Unmatched junction bases numbered 8, after V lost 0 bases and J lost 2 bases. Looked up from germline, CDR1 is DFQATT and CDR2 is SNEGSKA (reference sequence). The length of the CDR3 is 18 residues. The CDR3 region has the DNA TGCAGTGCTAGAGACCTAACCGGGACTAGCGGGGGGCCCTACGAGCAGTACTTC. As protein: CSARDLTGTSGGPYEQYF.

V gene TRBV5-4 combines with J gene TRBJ2-7, with 7 bases aligning to TRBD2. The CDR3 is made up of 15 amino acids. Germline V CDR1 and CDR2: SGHNT, YYREEE (reference sequence). V was pared by 0 bases and J by 1 base, with 4 bases of the junction left unmatched. The CDR3 sequence is CASSLASGGSYEQYF. In nucleotides, the CDR3 is TGTGCCAGCAGCTTGGCGTCGGGAGGATCCTACGAGCAGTACTTC.

This clonotype appeared a few times. The chain has TRBV30 and TRBJ2-2; D is perhaps TRBD2 (6 bases). Germline lookup yields CDR1 GTSNPN and CDR2 SVGIG (reference sequence). The germline V and J ends were trimmed by 0 bases and 6 bases, with 26 bases remaining between them. CDR3 length equals 19 residues. The DNA for the CDR3 is TGTGCCTGGAGTGTACCTCCCCGGGGGATAGAGCTCCGGCCCGGGGAGCTGTTTTTT. It is translated as CAWSVPPRGIELRPGELFF.

The gene calls are TRBV7-9 and TRBJ2-7; D not resolved. V lost 6 bases and J lost 4, with 16 bases in between. The CDR3 length is 14 residues. Germline CDR1 SEHNR, CDR2 FQNEAQ (reference sequence). CDR3 DNA sequence: TGTGCCAGCAGGGCCCTCGTTAGGATGTACGAGCAGTACTTC. Translating gives CASRALVRMYEQYF.

The chain uses TRBV12-3 or TRBV12-4 and TRBJ2-2; no reliable D call. Trimming removed 4 bases from V and 1 base from J, with 4 bases in between. The CDR3 spans 13 residues. The CDR3 loop is CASSWGNTGELFF. The DNA of the CDR3 is TGTGCCAGCAGTTGGGGGAACACCGGGGAGCTGTTTTTT.

This chain links TRBV15 with TRBJ2-7; TRBD1 matches 9 bases. Germline CDR1 LNHNV, CDR2 YYDKDF (reference sequence). V trimming: 4 bases; J trimming: 5 bases; junction bases outside the gene matches: 6. The CDR3 has 14 residues. Here the CDR3 reads CATSTRQGVDEQYF. The CDR3 DNA is TGTGCCACCAGCACCCGACAGGGGGTAGACGAGCAGTACTTC.

The count of this clonotype is one. The chain joins TRBV27 to TRBJ2-1; TRBD2 matches at 7 bases. V lost 3 bases, J lost 2 bases, and 7 bases stayed unmatched. CDR3 length: 16 amino acids. Germline-derived CDR1 and CDR2 are MNHEY and SMNVEV (reference sequence). The CDR3 region has the DNA TGTGCCAGCAGTTTCGCCTTTGCGGGAGCCTACAATGAGCAGTTCTTC. It encodes CASSFAFAGAYNEQFF.

V gene TRBV7-2 combines with J gene TRBJ2-7; tentatively, D is TRBD2 (5 bases). This CDR3 comprises 15 residues. Per the germline V gene, CDR1 is SGHTA and CDR2 is FQGNSA. V lost 5 bases and J 3 bases, leaving 17 bases between the germline ends. CDR3 sequence: CASSLGDFRGYEQYF. CDR3 DNA sequence: TGTGCCAGCAGCCTGGGCGACTTCCGGGGCTACGAGCAGTACTTC.

This clonotype was detected only once. This sequence joins TRBV5-6 and TRBJ2-7; possibly TRBD2 for D (6 bases). V dropped 1 base and J dropped 1 base, with 9 bases sitting between them. Germline V lookup: CDR1 SGHDT, CDR2 YYEEEE. The CDR3 is made up of 14 amino acids. The DNA for the CDR3 is TGTGCCAGCAGCTTGCCCGGGACTTCCTACGAGCAGTACTTC. This translates into CASSLPGTSYEQYF.

The rearrangement links TRBV7-8 to TRBJ2-1; 7 nucleotides line up with TRBD1. The CDR3 totals 15 residues. The germline gives CDR1 SGHVS, CDR2 FQNEAQ. J was trimmed by 3 bases and V by 5 bases; bases with no gene match: 7. Here the CDR3 DNA reads TGTGCCAGCAGCCCGATAGACAGGGACTACAATGAGCAGTTCTTC. It yields the protein CASSPIDRDYNEQFF.

This chain uses TRBV7-9 with TRBJ1-2; unclear D gene. V lost 1 base and J lost 0, with 6 bases in between. There are 14 residues in the CDR3. Germline CDR1 and CDR2: SEHNR and FQNEAQ (reference sequence). The CDR3 DNA sequence: TGTGCCAGCAGCTTAGTCCCACCTAACTATGGCTACACCTTC. It yields the protein CASSLVPPNYGYTF. Looking up the rest from reference TRBV7-9 and TRBJ1-2 gives the full variable domain: DTGVSQNPRHKITKRGQNVTFRCDPISEHNRLYWYRQTLGQGPEFLTYFQNEAQLEKSRLLSDRFSAERPKGSFSTLEIQRTEQGDSAMYLCASSLVPPNYGYTFGSGTRLTVV.

This rearrangement joins TRBV20-1 to TRBJ2-1; D may match TRBD1 or TRBD2 (5 bases each). The germline V gene encodes CDR1 DFQATT and CDR2 SNEGSKA (reference sequence). This CDR3 is built from 15 residues. V was cut by 3 bases and J by 0 bases, with 12 bases left in between. CDR3 nucleotides: TGCAGTGCTAGGCCATGGGGGAGCTCCTACAATGAGCAGTTCTTC. This translates into CSARPWGSSYNEQFF.

Note on this clonotype: At one end, the junction sequence differs from germline, possibly due to a read error. V is TRBV28 and J is TRBJ2-1; D call uncertain. CDR1 is MDHEN and CDR2 is SYDVKM in the germline V gene. This CDR3 comprises 11 residues. CDR3 bases: TGTGCCAGCAGTTTAACCGAAACTTTCTCTTTC. Translated: CASSLTETFSF.

V gene TRBV6-1 combines with J gene TRBJ1-1, with D unclear. The CDR3 has 12 residues. Trimming took off 7 bases at V and 0 bases at J, with 6 bases between the two ends. The V gene's germline CDR1 is MNHNS and CDR2 SASEGT. The CDR3 region is CASKTMNTEAFF. The CDR3 DNA follows: TGTGCCAGCAAGACCATGAACACTGAAGCTTTCTTT.

The chain has TRBV4-1 and TRBJ1-6; TRBD1 agrees at 7 bases. The CDR3 covers 15 residues. Trimming cost V 2 bases and J 7 bases; bases outside gene matches: 5. Looked up from germline, CDR1 is MGHRA and CDR2 is YSYEKL. CDR3 in amino acids: CASSQTGASNSPLHF. The CDR3 DNA reads as TGCGCCAGCAGCCAAACAGGGGCGAGCAATTCACCCCTCCACTTT.

This chain links TRBV6-6 with TRBJ2-7; D call uncertain. V lost 2 bases and J lost 5, with 13 bases in between. CDR1 is MNHNY, CDR2 SVGAGI, per germline (reference sequence). The CDR3 covers 14 residues. The DNA for the CDR3 is TGTGCCAGCAGTTACGGCCATTCTAGGGACGAGCAGTACTTC. This sequence encodes CASSYGHSRDEQYF.

This chain uses TRBV9 with TRBJ2-2; D gene ambiguous. Looked up from germline, CDR1 is SGDLS and CDR2 is YYNGEE. Between the trimmed V and J ends, which lost 0 bases and 4 bases, there was a span of 4 bases. The length of the CDR3 is 13 residues. The CDR3 nucleotides read TGTGCCAGCAGCGTAGCTGGCACCGGGGAGCTGTTTTTT. It translates to CASSVAGTGELFF.

The chain has TRBV3-1 and TRBJ2-7; maybe TRBD2 (6 bases). The CDR3 extends over 15 amino acids. The germline CDR1 and CDR2 sequences are LGHDT and YNNKEL (reference sequence). V shed 4 bases and J shed 0 bases, with 13 bases lying between them. CDR3 in amino acids: CASSLASVGSYEQYF. CDR3 DNA sequence: TGTGCCAGCAGCCTCGCTAGCGTCGGCTCCTACGAGCAGTACTTC.

The genes are TRBV15 and TRBJ2-4; 10 nucleotides match TRBD1. CDR1 and CDR2 from the germline V gene are LNHNV and YYDKDF (reference sequence). V was pared by 2 bases and J by 0 bases, with 4 bases of the junction left unmatched. The CDR3 loop spans 17 amino acids. This CDR3 is CATSRFGTGEAKNIQYF. Here the CDR3 DNA reads TGTGCCACCAGCAGATTTGGGACAGGGGAAGCCAAAAACATTCAGTACTTC.

This clonotype was seen once. CDR3 DNA sequence: TGTGCCAGCAGCCCCCGGGCTAGCGGGGGGCCCCTCCACGAGCAGTACTTC. It yields the protein CASSPRASGGPLHEQYF. The chain couples TRBV7-9 to TRBJ2-7; TRBD2 aligns across 11 bases. V shed 5 bases and J 5 bases; nucleotides not matched to a gene: 14. The CDR3 runs 17 residues. From germline, CDR1 is SEHNR and CDR2 FQNEAQ (reference sequence).

V is TRBV27 and J is TRBJ2-5; D is unclear. This CDR3 is built from 14 residues. V was cut by 3 bases and J by 1 base, with 9 bases left in between. Germline CDR1 reads MNHEY; CDR2 reads SMNVEV (reference sequence). CDR3 amino acids: CASSFNPVQETQYF. In DNA, the CDR3 is TGTGCCAGCAGTTTTAACCCCGTCCAAGAGACCCAGTACTTC.

The rearrangement joins TRBV6-1 to TRBJ1-1, with 8 bases lining up with TRBD1. Trimming removed 5 bases from V and 2 bases from J; junction bases left unmatched: 10. The CDR3 spans 16 residues. The germline gives CDR1 MNHNS, CDR2 SASEGT. The DNA of the CDR3 is TGTGCCAGCAGTCGTATGCAGGGGGCCCCTAACACTGAAGCTTTCTTT. This gives the protein CASSRMQGAPNTEAFF.

The V call is TRBV4-1, the J call TRBJ2-7; 13 nucleotides align to TRBD2. The J segment lost 4 bases and the V segment lost 4 bases, leaving 7 bases of the junction unmatched. The CDR3 covers 16 residues. CDR1 is MGHRA, CDR2 YSYEKL, per germline. The CDR3 nucleotides are TGCGCCAGCAGCCTTTCGACTAGCGGGGGGATGTACGAGCAGTACTTC. Translating gives CASSLSTSGGMYEQYF.

The CDR3 nucleotides read TGTGCCAGCAGCGGACGGTACGCAGGGGGCGCACAGACCCAGTACTTC. Translated: CASSGRYAGGAQTQYF. J is TRBJ2-5 and V is TRBV12-3 or TRBV12-4; TRBD1 agrees at 8 bases. This CDR3 has 16 residues. The junction had 15 bases not matched to a gene; V was cut back by 6 bases and J by 6 bases.

The chain carries TRBV14 and TRBJ1-1; D call uncertain. CDR3 length: 15 residues. CDR1 and CDR2 from the germline V gene are SGHDN and FVKESK. Deletions cut 0 bases from V and 1 base from J, with 9 bases between. The CDR3 loop is CASSQESDPNTEAFF. The CDR3 coding sequence is TGTGCCAGCAGCCAAGAATCAGACCCGAACACTGAAGCTTTCTTT.

The chain couples TRBV2 to TRBJ2-7; 9 bases are shared with TRBD2. The CDR3 consists of 14 residues. Germline CDR1 reads SNHLY; CDR2 reads FYNNEI. V shed 6 bases and J 5 bases; nucleotides not matched to a gene: 8. The CDR3 DNA reads TGTGCCAGCAGGACCCTAGCGGGGACGGACGAGCAGTACTTC. Protein: CASRTLAGTDEQYF.

In its sample, this clonotype was seen a few times. The chain uses TRBV2 and TRBJ1-2; possible D gene TRBD1, 5 bases. Germline V gene data show CDR1 as SNHLY and CDR2 as FYNNEI. Trimming pared 6 bases from V and 0 bases from J, leaving 11 bases between. The CDR3 runs 14 residues. The DNA for the CDR3 is TGTGCCAGCAGCCAGGGAGGTCCTAACTATGGCTACACCTTC. It yields the protein CASSQGGPNYGYTF. The entire variable domain, with the rest obtained from reference TRBV2 and TRBJ1-2, is as follows: EPEVTQTPSHQVTQMGQEVILRCVPISNHLYFYWYRQILGQKVEFLVSFYNNEISEKSEIFDDQFSVERPDGSNFTLKIRSTKLEDSAMYFCASSQGGPNYGYTFGSGTRLTVV.

This clonotype was detected only once. The rearrangement uses TRBV30 and TRBJ2-7, with 10 bases matching TRBD1. The CDR3 length is 14 residues. Germline V gives CDR1 GTSNPN, CDR2 SVGIG (reference sequence). V shed 6 bases, J shed 7 bases, and the junction held 12 bases outside the gene matches. The CDR3 DNA reads as TGTGCCTGTAGGCCGGGACAGGGGCCTCGGGAGCAGTACTTC. This encodes CACRPGQGPREQYF. The full variable domain, rest sourced from reference TRBV30 and TRBJ2-7, is SQTIHQWPATLVQPVGSPLSLECTVEGTSNPNLYWYRQAAGRGLQLLFYSVGIGQISSEVPQNLSASRPQDRQFILSSKKLLLSDSGFYLCACRPGQGPREQYFGPGTRLTVT.